One sample yielded the 25 T cell receptor beta chains listed below, sequenced in a study of breast tumors, draining lymph nodes, adjacent tissues. TCRdb passed the multiplex PCR reads through MiXCR, listing each CDR3 protein once. In the table there are about 35,000 distinct CDR3 sequences, 35% to 45% of which are singletons. The sample taken for sequencing was breast tumor tissue. These receptors were taken from a female donor with breast cancer. Some clones in this sample may be carry-over from other donors' samples.

At least ten counts were recorded for this clonotype. The V call is TRBV20-1, the J call TRBJ2-7; 7 nucleotides align to TRBD2. V shed 6 bases and J 6 bases; nucleotides not matched to a gene: 11. This CDR3 is built from 13 residues. Germline CDR1 DFQATT, CDR2 SNEGSKA (reference sequence). The CDR3, as DNA: TGCAGTGCCCCCCGACCCGGGACTATCGAGCAGTACTTC. Residues: CSAPRPGTIEQYF.

This clonotype came up many times. The gene calls are TRBV6-6 and TRBJ1-6, with a tentative D call TRBD1 (5 bases). V gave up 5 bases and J gave up 7 bases, with 15 bases separating them. This CDR3 is 15 amino acids long. Germline V gene data show CDR1 as MNHNY and CDR2 as SVGAGI (reference sequence). The CDR3 region has the DNA TGTGCCAGCAGTACCCCCGGGGGACTAAATTCACCCCTCCACTTT. Its translation is CASSTPGGLNSPLHF.

On this clonotype itself: A much more abundant neighbour one base away suggests this may be a read error. The chain carries TRBV30 and TRBJ2-7; D might be TRBD1 (6 bases). The CDR3 spans 13 residues. Germline V lookup: CDR1 GTSNPN, CDR2 SVGIG (reference sequence). V lost 5 bases to trimming and J lost 6 bases, with 17 bases between them. The CDR3 DNA reads TGTGCCTGGGGGACACCCTTATATGGCGAGCAGTACTTC. This sequence encodes CAWGTPLYGEQYF.

This clonotype was detected only once. A much larger clone differs from this one at a single base, so this may be a read error. CDR3 sequence: CASSLVGQAPQETQYF. As DNA, the CDR3 is TGTGCCAGCAGCTTAGTGGGACAGGCCCCCCAAGAGACCCAGTACTTC. The rearrangement uses TRBV7-9 and TRBJ2-5; TRBD1 aligns across 8 bases. Germline lookup yields CDR1 SEHNR and CDR2 FQNEAQ (reference sequence). This CDR3 has 16 residues. V lost 1 base and J lost 1; bases outside the gene matches: 5.

This clonotype was counted many times. The chain couples TRBV5-4 to TRBJ2-7, with 7 bases fitting TRBD1. The germline CDR1 and CDR2 sequences are SGHNT and YYREEE (reference sequence). The CDR3 runs to 15 residues. V gave up 1 base and J gave up 4 bases; unmatched junction bases: 8. The CDR3 region is CASSLQGVAKYEQYF. The CDR3 DNA sequence: TGTGCCAGCAGCTTGCAGGGGGTCGCCAAATACGAGCAGTACTTC. The full variable domain, completed using reference TRBV5-4 and TRBJ2-7, is ETGVTQSPTHLIKTRGQQVTLRCSSQSGHNTVSWYQQALGQGPQFIFQYYREEENGRGNFPPRFSGLQFPNYSSELNVNALELDDSALYLCASSLQGVAKYEQYFGPGTRLTVT.

This clonotype has at least ten counts. The chain links TRBV7-3 to TRBJ2-2, with a possible D match to TRBD1 (6 bases). The CDR3 runs 13 residues. V dropped 5 bases and J dropped 4 bases, with 8 bases sitting between them. Germline V gene data show CDR1 as SGHTA and CDR2 as FQGTGA. The CDR3 DNA reads as TGTGCCAGCAGCCGGACAGTCACCGGGGAGCTGTTTTTT. Protein product: CASSRTVTGELFF. The full variable domain, its missing parts supplied by reference TRBV7-3 and TRBJ2-2, is GAGVSQTPSNKVTEKGKYVELRCDPISGHTALYWYRQSLGQGPEFLIYFQGTGAADDSGLPNDRFFAVRPEGSVSTLKIQRTERGDSAVYLCASSRTVTGELFFGEGSRLTVL.

The J gene is TRBJ2-3, the V gene TRBV9; TRBD2 matches 11 bases. The CDR3 loop spans 16 amino acids. CDR1 and CDR2 (germline): SGDLS, YYNGEE. Unmatched junction bases numbered 3, after V lost 0 bases and J lost 3 bases. CDR3 nucleotide sequence: TGTGCCAGCAGCGTAGATAGCGGGGGGGCGACAGATACGCAGTATTTT. Translated, it gives CASSVDSGGATDTQYF.

CDR3 nucleotide sequence: TGCAGTGCTAGGGACAGGGGGTCGGGCACTGAAGCTTTCTTT. It yields the protein CSARDRGSGTEAFF. V gene TRBV20-1 combines with J gene TRBJ1-1; 10 bases are shared with TRBD1. The junction had 5 bases not matched to a gene; V was cut back by 3 bases and J by 4 bases. The CDR3 spans 14 residues. CDR1 is DFQATT and CDR2 is SNEGSKA in the germline V gene (reference sequence).

The V call is TRBV14, the J call TRBJ2-7; 7 bases are shared with TRBD2. The V and J ends lost 5 bases and 5 bases, in that order; junction bases with no gene match: 3. This CDR3 is built from 12 residues. Per the germline V gene, CDR1 is SGHDN and CDR2 is FVKESK. This chain's CDR3 is CASSSGGDEQYF. CDR3 nucleotide sequence: TGTGCCAGCAGCTCGGGGGGTGACGAGCAGTACTTC.

The V call is TRBV18, the J call TRBJ1-3; D gene uncertain. Per the germline V gene, CDR1 is KGHSH and CDR2 is LQKENI. CDR3 size: 15 residues. With 1 base removed from V and 2 bases from J, the gap between germline ends came to 9 bases. The CDR3 region is CASSPQGDTGNTIYF. The CDR3 DNA reads as TGTGCCAGCTCACCACAGGGAGATACTGGAAACACCATATATTTT.

The rearrangement uses TRBV20-1 and TRBJ2-1; 14 bases align to TRBD2. The CDR3 covers 14 residues. Germline V gene data show CDR1 as DFQATT and CDR2 as SNEGSKA (reference sequence). V lost 6 bases to trimming and J lost 9 bases; unmatched junction nucleotides: 7. CDR3 in DNA: TGCAGTGCCTCGAGGACTAGCGGGAGGTCTGAGCAGTTCTTC. It is translated as CSASRTSGRSEQFF.

This clonotype was seen at least ten times. The genes are TRBV2 and TRBJ2-3; 7 nucleotides line up with TRBD1. Germline V gene data show CDR1 as SNHLY and CDR2 as FYNNEI. J gave up 2 bases and V 0 bases, and 8 bases lay outside the gene matches. This CDR3 is built from 17 residues. CDR3 sequence (DNA): TGTGCCAGCAGTGAAGCCAACCGGGACAGCTACACAGATACGCAGTATTTT. Its protein is CASSEANRDSYTDTQYF. The full variable domain, rest sourced from reference TRBV2 and TRBJ2-3, is EPEVTQTPSHQVTQMGQEVILRCVPISNHLYFYWYRQILGQKVEFLVSFYNNEISEKSEIFDDQFSVERPDGSNFTLKIRSTKLEDSAMYFCASSEANRDSYTDTQYFGPGTRLTVL.

This clonotype was counted many times. CDR3 amino acids: CASWGRHVGSYEQYF. CDR3 DNA sequence: TGTGCCAGCTGGGGCCGCCACGTTGGATCCTACGAGCAGTACTTC. V usage is TRBV11-3 and J usage is TRBJ2-7; weak D call: TRBD1 (5 bases). V was trimmed by 8 bases and J by 1 base, leaving 18 bases between them. CDR3 length: 15 amino acids. Per the germline V gene, CDR1 is SGHNT and CDR2 is YENEEA. Full variable domain (missing parts from reference TRBV11-3 and TRBJ2-7): EAGVVQSPRYKIIEKKQPVAFWCNPISGHNTLYWYLQNLGQGPELLIRYENEEAVDDSQLPKDRFSAERLKGVDSTLKIQPAELGDSAVYLCASWGRHVGSYEQYFGPGTRLTVT.

The CDR3 here is CAWSVKREGDYEQYF. For the CDR3, the DNA is TGTGCCTGGAGTGTTAAGCGGGAGGGCGACTACGAGCAGTACTTC. The chain has TRBV30 and TRBJ2-7, with 10 bases identical to TRBD2. The trim removed 0 bases at V and 3 bases at J, leaving 5 bases unmatched. Germline V gene sequence: CDR1 GTSNPN, CDR2 SVGIG (reference sequence). This CDR3 comprises 15 residues. The variable domain in full, with the rest retrieved from reference TRBV30 and TRBJ2-7, is SQTIHQWPATLVQPVGSPLSLECTVEGTSNPNLYWYRQAAGRGLQLLFYSVGIGQISSEVPQNLSASRPQDRQFILSSKKLLLSDSGFYLCAWSVKREGDYEQYFGPGTRLTVT.

The chain recombines TRBV28 with TRBJ2-7; 10 nucleotides match TRBD2. The V segment lost 2 bases and the J segment 0 bases; nucleotides outside the gene matches: 4. From germline, CDR1 is MDHEN and CDR2 SYDVKM. The CDR3 is made up of 16 amino acids. The CDR3 DNA reads TGTGCCAGCAGTTTACCAGCGGGAGGGCACTCCTACGAGCAGTACTTC. This encodes CASSLPAGGHSYEQYF. The full variable domain, its missing parts supplied by reference TRBV28 and TRBJ2-7, is DVKVTQSSRYLVKRTGEKVFLECVQDMDHENMFWYRQDPGLGLRLIYFSYDVKMKEKGDIPEGYSVSREKKERFSLILESASTNQTSMYLCASSLPAGGHSYEQYFGPGTRLTVT.

This clonotype was counted at least ten times. The rearrangement joins TRBV7-3 to TRBJ2-3; 7 bases fit TRBD1. The CDR3 consists of 15 residues. Germline assignment: CDR1 SGHTA and CDR2 FQGTGA. J lost 10 bases, V lost 2 bases, and 12 bases had no gene match. CDR3 sequence (DNA): TGTGCCAGCAGCTTACGAGGGGGCGGCGGCTCGTCGCAGTATTTT. This translates into CASSLRGGGGSSQYF.

A few counts support this clonotype. This chain links TRBV3-1 with TRBJ1-6; the match to TRBD1 covers 9 bases. V gave up 4 bases and J gave up 6 bases; unmatched junction bases: 13. Germline V gives CDR1 LGHDT, CDR2 YNNKEL (reference sequence). CDR3 length: 18 amino acids. CDR3 in DNA: TGTGCCAGCAGCCCCAAGCAGGGACAGGGAATTAGTAATTCACCCCTCCACTTT. It yields the protein CASSPKQGQGISNSPLHF.

The sample holds a few counts of this clonotype. The rearrangement joins TRBV18 to TRBJ2-5, with D tentatively TRBD2 (6 bases). The CDR3 has 15 residues. The germline V gene encodes CDR1 KGHSH and CDR2 LQKENI. V gave up 3 bases and J gave up 5 bases, with 16 bases separating them. CDR3 DNA sequence: TGTGCCAGCTCACCCCCTAGCCGGGGGTACGAGACCCAGTACTTC. Translation: CASSPPSRGYETQYF.

The chain uses TRBV6-2 or TRBV6-3 and TRBJ2-3; D not certain. Trimming cost V 0 bases and J 8 bases, with 6 bases left between them. Germline V gene lookup returns CDR1 MNHEY and CDR2 SVGEGT. The CDR3 spans 12 residues. CDR3 DNA: TGTGCCAGCAGTTACTCGTCTTCTACGCAGTATTTT. It yields the protein CASSYSSSTQYF.

The chain employs TRBV2 and TRBJ2-7; no firm D call. Trimming pared 2 bases from V and 12 bases from J, leaving 14 bases between. Germline CDR1 SNHLY, CDR2 FYNNEI. The CDR3 has 12 amino acids. CDR3 DNA sequence: TGTGCCAGCAGTGAATCAGTGGCCGTGGGGTACTTC. Amino acid sequence: CASSESVAVGYF.

A word on this clonotype: Relative to the germline gene, one junction end is altered; a read error may explain this. V gene TRBV6-1 combines with J gene TRBJ2-2, with TRBD2 identical over 8 bases. The germline gives CDR1 MNHNS, CDR2 SASEGT. This CDR3 contains 15 residues. CDR3 sequence reads: CASRWTSRSTGELFF. The CDR3 DNA reads as TGTGCCAGCAGATGGACTAGCAGGAGCACCGGTGAGCTGTTTTTT.

This clonotype has a count of ten or more. This rearrangement joins TRBV14 to TRBJ2-1; 12 bases agree with TRBD2. This CDR3 is 18 amino acids long. Unmatched junction bases numbered 12, after V lost 0 bases and J lost 9 bases. Germline CDR1 and CDR2: SGHDN and FVKESK. CDR3 amino acids: CASSQDYGLAGGFGEQFF. CDR3 nucleotide sequence: TGTGCCAGCAGCCAAGATTATGGCCTAGCGGGAGGGTTTGGTGAGCAGTTCTTC. Full variable domain (outside the CDR3, taken from reference TRBV14 and TRBJ2-1): EAGVTQFPSHSVIEKGQTVTLRCDPISGHDNLYWYRRVMGKEIKFLLHFVKESKQDESGMPNNRFLAERTGGTYSTLKVQPAELEDSGVYFCASSQDYGLAGGFGEQFFGPGTRLTVL.

At least ten counts were recorded for this clonotype. The rearrangement links TRBV5-6 to TRBJ2-2, with no clear D. This CDR3 has 16 residues. Germline V gene lookup returns CDR1 SGHDT and CDR2 YYEEEE. Trimming removed 1 base from V and 1 base from J, with 11 bases in between. The CDR3 sequence is CASSLLTPGNTGELFF. CDR3 DNA: TGTGCCAGCAGCTTGTTAACACCGGGGAACACCGGGGAGCTGTTTTTT.

This chain connects TRBV6-6 to TRBJ1-6; 8 bases map to TRBD1. Trimming removed 6 bases from V and 9 bases from J; junction bases left unmatched: 7. Per the germline V gene, CDR1 is MNHNY and CDR2 is SVGAGI (reference sequence). This CDR3 region has 14 residues. This CDR3 reads CASRPDRGTSPLHF. The CDR3 nucleotides are TGTGCCAGCAGGCCTGACAGGGGTACTTCACCCCTCCACTTT.

In this sample, this clonotype is medium-sized (0.01 to 0.1%). The rearrangement joins TRBV5-1 to TRBJ2-7, with 9 positions matching TRBD1. CDR1 and CDR2 (germline): SGHRS, YFSETQ. V was pared by 4 bases and J by 2 bases, with 10 bases of the junction left unmatched. This CDR3 spans 16 amino acids. The CDR3 DNA reads TGCGCCAGCAGCCCCAGGACAGGGGTGAATACCTACGAGCAGTACTTC. Residues: CASSPRTGVNTYEQYF.